This T cell receptor (beta chain) was profiled in a study of T cells after yellow fever vaccination. Whole-study results and caveats: Clonotypes appearing in both CD4 and CD8 compartments existed, and their share was small.

Germline CDR1 and CDR2: SGHVS and FNYEAQ. The CDR3 spans 11 residues. V shed 5 bases and J shed 2 bases, with 0 bases lying between them. This clonotype has a count of ten or more. Its antigen is unknown. MiXCR, applied by TCRdb to the 5' RACE reads, yields one record per CDR3 protein. The data show around 260,000 distinct CDR3 sequences, with around 5.3% seen just once and roughly 3% held by the top ten. The sequencing here drew on CD4+ T cells sorted from PBMCs, taken on the day of the yellow fever booster vaccination. The sequence derives from a man between 18 and 35 years old who received the YFV17D yellow fever vaccine. The chain is built from TRBV7-6 and TRBJ1-4; D call uncertain. Here the CDR3 reads CASSTNEKLFF. Here the CDR3 DNA reads TGTGCCAGCAGCACTAATGAAAAACTGTTTTTT. The variable domain in full, with the rest retrieved from reference TRBV7-6 and TRBJ1-4, is GAGVSQSPRYKVTKRGQDVALRCDPISGHVSLYWYRQALGQGPEFLTYFNYEAQQDKSGLPNDRFSAERPEGSISTLTIQRTEQRDSAMYRCASSTNEKLFFGSGTQLSVL.